This T cell receptor (beta chain) was captured by sequencing in a study of cytomegalovirus exposure and HLA in healthy donors. Study conclusions and caveats: CMV antigen specificity was confirmed in vitro for three CMV-associated chains. First-cohort TCR clusters tended to co-occur in the roughly 130 validation repertoires, a later analysis found. Reported performance of the classifier showed diagnosis of cytomegalovirus status with high specificity and sensitivity.

TCRdb's table, derived via immunoSEQ multiplex PCR, lists solely in-frame clones and lacks some. The sample has 150,000 to 200,000 clones, around nine tenths seen once; the top ten hold 1.4%. Regarding this clone: What it binds is unknown. Germline is not matched at one junction end, which may reflect a read error.

The germline V gene encodes CDR1 ENHRY and CDR2 SYGVKD. The CDR3 totals 14 residues. This chain connects TRBV10-3 to TRBJ1-1; 8 positions agree with TRBD1. Sequencing input: PBMCs. The receptor was derived from a woman in her 30s in good health and CMV-seronegative. CDR3 sequence reads: CAIRGTGGGTEAFF. The DNA for the CDR3 is TGTGCCATCAGGGGAACAGGGGGTGGCACTGAGGCTTTCTTT.